These T cell receptor beta chains were read from a single sample in a study of CD8 T cells in ankylosing spondylitis. Via MiXCR, TCRdb re-called the 5' RACE reads, giving one row per CDR3 protein. The table includes roughly 150,000 distinct CDR3 sequences, 8.5% to 10% detected once. The sample was blood, either unsorted or a sorted T cell fraction (not recorded which). The receptors were gathered from a female donor with ankylosing spondylitis or in good health (not recorded which). Both conserved end residues are part of each CDR3. The D gene is left open where the match is weak. Size is stated for part of the rows, as once, few or many counts, or as a class when the clone is expanded.

>TRBJ2-1|TRBD2|15|TRBV7-9|few
CASSSRVAGLNEQFF
TGTGCCAGCAGCTCCCGGGTAGCGGGGCTCAATGAGCAGTTCTTC
>TRBJ2-1|TRBD1|17|TRBV7-3|NA
CASSLTSGQGAYNEQFF
TGTGCCAGCAGCTTAACTTCGGGACAGGGCGCATACAATGAGCAGTTCTTC
>TRBJ2-7|NA|11|TRBV29-1|few
CSVDRGYEQYF
TGCAGCGTTGATAGGGGCTACGAGCAGTACTTC
>TRBJ2-4|TRBD1|14|TRBV4-3|few
CASRPGQGVSIQYF
TGCGCCAGCAGGCCGGGACAGGGAGTCAGCATTCAGTACTTC
>TRBJ2-5|TRBD2|15|TRBV7-9|few
CASSLPISGTETQYF
TGTGCCAGCAGCTTACCGATTAGCGGGACAGAGACCCAGTACTTC
>TRBJ2-2|NA|15|TRBV7-9|many
CASSLGRMNTGELFF
TGTGCCAGCAGCCTGGGACGGATGAACACCGGGGAGCTGTTTTTT
>TRBJ2-7|NA|17|TRBV14|few
CASSQATTGFRNYEQYF
TGTGCCAGCAGCCAAGCAACTACGGGGTTCCGTAACTACGAGCAGTACTTC
>TRBJ2-1|NA|14|TRBV20-1|NA
CSARGKGTYNEQFF
TGCAGTGCTAGAGGGAAGGGGACCTACAATGAGCAGTTCTTC
>TRBJ2-3|NA|12|TRBV6-5|many
CASIGGTDTQYF
TGTGCCAGCATAGGGGGGACAGATACGCAGTATTTT
>TRBJ2-1|NA|17|TRBV9|NA
CASSPRGGAYTNNEQFF
TGTGCCAGCAGTCCCAGGGGGGGGGCCTACACTAACAATGAGCAGTTCTTC
>TRBJ1-5|NA|15|TRBV19|NA
CASSWRPYSNQPQHF
TGTGCCAGTAGTTGGAGGCCCTATAGCAATCAGCCCCAGCATTTT
>TRBJ1-1|TRBD1|14|TRBV29-1|few
CSVVPGTGITEAFF
TGCAGCGTAGTACCCGGGACAGGTATCACTGAAGCTTTCTTT
>TRBJ2-7|NA|16|TRBV20-1|NA
CSARDGDSPLPYEQYF
TGCAGTGCTAGAGATGGAGACAGTCCCTTACCCTACGAGCAGTACTTC
>TRBJ2-3|TRBD2|17|TRBV4-3|NA
CASSQGASGRSTDTQYF
TGCGCCAGCAGCCAAGGGGCTAGCGGGAGGAGTACAGATACGCAGTATTTT
>TRBJ2-3|TRBD2|19|TRBV4-3|few
CASSQAWTSGSGGTDTQYF
TGCGCCAGCAGCCAAGCGTGGACTAGCGGGAGCGGGGGCACAGATACGCAGTATTTT
>TRBJ2-4|TRBD2|15|TRBV2|few
CASISGLADKNIQYF
TGTGCCAGCATTTCCGGACTAGCGGACAAAAACATTCAGTACTTC
>TRBJ2-1|NA|12|TRBV29-1|many
CSSLGNYNEQFF
TGCAGCTCTCTGGGGAACTACAATGAGCAGTTCTTC
>TRBJ1-1|NA|15|TRBV13|NA
CASSLGRGMNTEAFF
TGTGCCAGCAGCTTAGGCCGAGGGATGAACACTGAAGCTTTCTTT
>TRBJ2-1|TRBD2|17|TRBV4-3|NA
CASSQVRASGRANEQFF
TGCGCCAGCAGCCAAGTAAGAGCTAGCGGGAGAGCGAATGAGCAGTTCTTC
>TRBJ2-1|TRBD2|12|TRBV27|NA
CASVGEGGLEFF
TGTGCCAGCGTTGGGGAGGGAGGGTTGGAGTTCTTC
>TRBJ2-3|TRBD2|18|TRBV11-2|few
CASSFILAGGPGQDTQYF
TGTGCCAGCAGCTTCATACTAGCGGGAGGGCCAGGGCAAGATACGCAGTATTTT
>TRBJ2-5|TRBD1|14|TRBV11-2|NA
CASSSRTGIETQYF
TGTGCCAGCAGCTCCAGGACAGGGATAGAGACCCAGTACTTC
>TRBJ1-2|TRBD1|16|TRBV5-1|NA
CASSLAQGTGIDGYTF
TGCGCCAGCAGCTTGGCGCAGGGGACAGGGATAGATGGCTACACCTTC
>TRBJ2-7|NA|16|TRBV28|few
CASSSGTDPIPYEQYF
TGTGCCAGCAGTTCTGGGACTGACCCTATCCCCTACGAGCAGTACTTC